What follows are 27 T cell receptor beta chains derived from one specimen sequenced in a study of blood T cell repertoires in COVID-19. Libraries were prepared by immunoSEQ multiplex PCR; TCRdb keeps only in-frame clonotypes and omits some of them. This table has roughly 250,000 clones, about 68% appearing once. Input material: peripheral blood. Receptor source: a woman aged 80 or over with acute or convalescent COVID-19.

The rearrangement uses TRBV5-1 and TRBJ2-7, with 7 bases identical to TRBD1. With V trimmed by 0 bases and J by 3 bases, 0 bases remained unmatched. This CDR3 has 13 amino acids. Germline V gene sequence: CDR1 SGHRS, CDR2 YFSETQ. Here the CDR3 DNA reads TGCGCCAGCAGCTTGGGGACAGGCTACGAGCAGTACTTC. Translating gives CASSLGTGYEQYF.

Regarding this clone: Other DNA variants within this sample encode the same CDR3. The chain has TRBV19 and TRBJ2-6, with D perhaps matching TRBD2 (5 bases). V shed 5 bases and J shed 0 bases, with 5 bases lying between them. This CDR3 comprises 14 residues. CDR1 is LNHDA and CDR2 is SQIVND in the germline V gene (reference sequence). The DNA for the CDR3 is TGTGCCAGTAGTCGGGGCTCTGGGGCCAACGTCCTGACTTTC. It codes for CASSRGSGANVLTF.

This clone was detected a few times. The CDR3: CASSQDPQTPLNTIYF. CDR3 nucleotide sequence: TGCGCCAGCAGCCAAGATCCACAGACCCCGTTAAACACCATATATTTT. The chain is built from TRBV4-1 and TRBJ1-3; unclear D gene. Germline assignment: CDR1 MGHRA and CDR2 YSYEKL. This CDR3 is 16 amino acids long. The V end lost 0 bases, the J end lost 6 bases, and 15 bases lay between the germline ends.

This chain connects TRBV5-1 to TRBJ2-5; tentatively, D is TRBD2 (7 bases). CDR3 size: 16 residues. Germline-derived CDR1 and CDR2 are SGHRS and YFSETQ. Trimming stripped 0 bases from V and 2 bases from J, with 14 bases between. The CDR3 nucleotides read TGCGCCAGCAGCTTGGAGGGGCGGGGGCTTCAAGAGACCCAGTACTTC. It translates to CASSLEGRGLQETQYF. Variable domain in full (rest from reference TRBV5-1 and TRBJ2-5): KAGVTQTPRYLIKTRGQQVTLSCSPISGHRSVSWYQQTPGQGLQFLFEYFSETQRNKGNFPGRFSGRQFSNSRSEMNVSTLELGDSALYLCASSLEGRGLQETQYFGPGTRLLVL.

The chain recombines TRBV19 with TRBJ2-1; 8 nucleotides line up with TRBD1. V lost 9 bases and J lost 3; bases outside the gene matches: 1. From germline, CDR1 is LNHDA and CDR2 SQIVND (reference sequence). The CDR3 has 12 amino acids. CDR3 DNA sequence: TGTGCCAGCGGGACAGGCTACAATGAGCAGTTCTTC. Amino acids: CASGTGYNEQFF.

This chain links TRBV18 with TRBJ1-1, with D perhaps TRBD1 (6 bases). V lost 4 bases to trimming and J lost 8 bases, with 17 bases between them. The CDR3 length is 14 residues. Germline loops: CDR1 KGHSH, CDR2 LQKENI. The CDR3 here is CASSQSETGPEAFF. In DNA, the CDR3 is TGTGCCAGCTCACAATCAGAGACAGGACCAGAAGCTTTCTTT.

The table lists this clone with a few counts. One end of the junction fails to match germline, which may point to a read error. The chain recombines TRBV12-3 or TRBV12-4 with TRBJ1-2; 8 nucleotides align to TRBD1. CDR3 length equals 11 residues. The CDR3 region has the DNA TGTGCCAGCAGTTTGCTGGACAGGGTAACTTTC. Protein: CASSLLDRVTF.

V usage is TRBV20-1 and J usage is TRBJ1-1; weak D call: TRBD1 (5 bases). Germline assignment: CDR1 DFQATT and CDR2 SNEGSKA (reference sequence). The V and J ends lost 3 bases and 5 bases respectively, with 13 bases between them. CDR3 size: 13 residues. CDR3 in DNA: TGCAGTGCTAGTCTAGGGGCGAGGACTGAAGCTTTCTTT. Its translation is CSASLGARTEAFF.

This clone was detected only once. The V and J genes are TRBV6-2 or TRBV6-3 and TRBJ1-6; 9 nucleotides align to TRBD1. J was trimmed by 10 bases and V by 4 bases; bases with no gene match: 11. CDR3 size: 16 residues. Germline values: CDR1 MNHEY, CDR2 SVGEGT. The CDR3 is CASSSDSGTGSSPLHF. CDR3 nucleotide sequence: TGTGCCAGCAGTTCCGACTCCGGGACAGGGTCGTCACCCCTCCACTTT.

The chain employs TRBV3-1 (or the pseudogene TRBV3-2) and TRBJ1-1; D might be TRBD1 (5 bases). The CDR3 sequence is 12 residues long. V was trimmed by 1 base and J by 9 bases, leaving 9 bases between them. Germline V gene lookup returns CDR1 LGHDT and CDR2 YNNKEL (reference sequence). The CDR3 reads CASSQGQTQAFF. CDR3 DNA: TGTGCCAGCAGCCAAGGACAGACACAAGCTTTCTTT.

The rearrangement joins TRBV18 to TRBJ2-7; 7 nucleotides align to TRBD2. Trimming removed 2 bases from V and 1 base from J; junction bases left unmatched: 8. The CDR3 is 16 residues long. Germline V gene data show CDR1 as KGHSH and CDR2 as LQKENI. Written as DNA, the CDR3 is TGTGCCAGCTCACCAAATCAGGCGGGGGAATCCTACGAGCAGTACTTC. Translated: CASSPNQAGESYEQYF.

The chain has TRBV15 and TRBJ2-2; a weak D match, TRBD2 (5 bases). Per germline, CDR1 LNHNV and CDR2 YYDKDF (reference sequence). This CDR3 has 16 residues. Trimming removed 4 bases from V and 0 bases from J, with 12 bases in between. CDR3 in DNA: TGTGCCACCAGCACCGGGATAGTGGCGAACACCGGGGAGCTGTTTTTT. Protein product: CATSTGIVANTGELFF.

The chain has TRBV5-4 and TRBJ1-2, with D perhaps matching TRBD1 (5 bases). Germline lookup yields CDR1 SGHNT and CDR2 YYREEE (reference sequence). Trimming removed 4 bases at V and 0 bases at J, with 13 bases between. This CDR3 is 15 amino acids long. The CDR3 DNA follows: TGTGCCAGCAGCCGCGGGACCGACCCTAACTATGGCTACACCTTC. This sequence encodes CASSRGTDPNYGYTF.

The chain couples TRBV9 to TRBJ1-6, with 8 bases matching TRBD1. V shed 4 bases, J shed 8 bases, and the junction held 8 bases outside the gene matches. The germline gives CDR1 SGDLS, CDR2 YYNGEE. This CDR3 is built from 15 residues. Here the CDR3 DNA reads TGTGCCAGCAGCTTAAGACAGGGGTTAGATTCACCCCTCCACTTT. This gives the protein CASSLRQGLDSPLHF.

V gene TRBV7-2 combines with J gene TRBJ2-7; TRBD1 aligns across 9 bases. With 5 bases clipped from V and 3 bases from J, the junction kept 8 bases outside the gene matches. There are 15 residues in the CDR3. CDR1 is SGHTA, CDR2 FQGNSA, per germline. The CDR3 nucleotides read TGTGCCAGCAGCCCTCGGACAGGGGTCCTCTACGAGCAGTACTTC. Translation gives CASSPRTGVLYEQYF.

This chain links TRBV19 with TRBJ2-3; TRBD2 matches 8 bases. Germline loops: CDR1 LNHDA, CDR2 SQIVND (reference sequence). This CDR3 spans 16 amino acids. The V and J ends lost 0 bases and 5 bases, in that order; junction bases with no gene match: 7. CDR3 loop: CASSIDARGGKDTQYF. CDR3 nucleotide sequence: TGTGCCAGTAGTATAGATGCCCGGGGGGGCAAAGATACGCAGTATTTT. The variable domain in full, with the rest retrieved from reference TRBV19 and TRBJ2-3, is DGGITQSPKYLFRKEGQNVTLSCEQNLNHDAMYWYRQDPGQGLRLIYYSQIVNDFQKGDIAEGYSVSREKKESFPLTVTSAQKNPTAFYLCASSIDARGGKDTQYFGPGTRLTVL.

The V gene is TRBV12-5, the J gene TRBJ1-1; the match to TRBD1 covers 7 bases. This CDR3 region has 16 residues. Per the germline V gene, CDR1 is LGHNT and CDR2 is FRNRAP. With 0 bases clipped from V and 0 bases from J, the junction kept 4 bases outside the gene matches. DNA for the CDR3: TGTGCTAGTGGTTTGGTTTGGACAGGATTGAACACTGAAGCTTTCTTT. Translated: CASGLVWTGLNTEAFF.

The genes are TRBV19 and TRBJ1-1, with D possibly matching TRBD1 (5 bases). Germline CDR1 is LNHDA and CDR2 is SQIVND (reference sequence). This CDR3 region has 15 residues. Trimming took 3 bases from V and 5 from J, leaving 16 bases between them. CDR3 DNA: TGTGCCAGTAGTATGGGAGGGGTAGGGCGGACTGAAGCTTTCTTT. Translated: CASSMGGVGRTEAFF.

This clone was seen a single time. The chain carries TRBV4-1 and TRBJ1-4; 8 bases align to TRBD1. Looked up from germline, CDR1 is MGHRA and CDR2 is YSYEKL. V was clipped by 4 bases and J by 8 bases; unmatched bases: 12. The CDR3 sequence is 16 residues long. DNA for the CDR3: TGCGCCAGCAGCCTATCACAGGGGGGGCGCGGAGAAAAACTGTTTTTT. This codes for CASSLSQGGRGEKLFF.

The chain links TRBV12-5 to TRBJ1-5, with 7 bases aligning to TRBD1. V was pared by 5 bases and J by 5 bases, with 9 bases of the junction left unmatched. The CDR3 runs 15 residues. Germline CDR1 LGHNT, CDR2 FRNRAP. CDR3 nucleotides: TGTGCTAGTGGTCCCCCGGGACAGAGAGATCAGCCCCAGCATTTT. Protein product: CASGPPGQRDQPQHF.

The rearrangement uses TRBV2 and TRBJ1-1; D remains ambiguous. The CDR3 is 13 residues long. The V gene lost 6 bases and the J gene lost 7 bases, with 15 bases spanning the gap. CDR1 and CDR2 (germline): SNHLY, FYNNEI. The CDR3 sequence is CASRPGINGEAFF. The DNA for the CDR3 is TGTGCCAGCAGGCCGGGGATTAATGGTGAAGCTTTCTTT.

The chain employs TRBV11-1 and TRBJ2-7, with D possibly TRBD2 on 5 matching bases. Germline V CDR1 and CDR2: SGHAT, FQDESV (reference sequence). Trimming left V 6 bases short and J 4 bases short, with 13 bases between. This CDR3 comprises 13 residues. CDR3 nucleotides: TGTGCCAGCAGGCCGGACGGGATTTACGAGCAGTACTTC. Protein: CASRPDGIYEQYF.

This chain joins TRBV10-3 and TRBJ2-2, with D tentatively TRBD2 (5 bases). The CDR3 covers 17 residues. V shed 0 bases and J shed 1 base, with 12 bases lying between them. Germline V gene sequence: CDR1 ENHRY, CDR2 SYGVKD. The CDR3 loop is CAISESVGSVNTGELFF. The CDR3 nucleotides read TGTGCCATCAGTGAGTCAGTTGGTAGCGTGAACACCGGGGAGCTGTTTTTT.

This chain connects TRBV3-1 (or the pseudogene TRBV3-2) to TRBJ1-1, with TRBD1 as a possible D gene (5 bases). The CDR3 loop spans 14 amino acids. Germline V gene lookup returns CDR1 LGHDT and CDR2 YNNKEL (reference sequence). Trimming shortened V by 1 base and J by 4 bases, and 10 bases separated the two germline ends. CDR3 amino acids: CASSQAGGVTEAFF. CDR3 nucleotides: TGTGCCAGCAGCCAAGCAGGAGGGGTCACTGAAGCTTTCTTT.

The chain carries TRBV5-1 and TRBJ2-2; the match to TRBD2 covers 15 bases. The CDR3 loop spans 18 amino acids. V lost 4 bases and J lost 3; bases outside the gene matches: 7. Germline lookup yields CDR1 SGHRS and CDR2 YFSETQ. The CDR3 sequence is CASSPGTSGRYDTGELFF. The CDR3 DNA follows: TGCGCCAGCAGCCCGGGGACTAGCGGGAGGTACGACACCGGGGAGCTGTTTTTT. Combining the CDR3 with reference TRBV5-1 and TRBJ2-2 gives the whole variable domain KAGVTQTPRYLIKTRGQQVTLSCSPISGHRSVSWYQQTPGQGLQFLFEYFSETQRNKGNFPGRFSGRQFSNSRSEMNVSTLELGDSALYLCASSPGTSGRYDTGELFFGEGSRLTVL.

The rearrangement uses TRBV6-5 and TRBJ1-2, with 7 bases aligning to TRBD1. Germline CDR1 and CDR2: MNHEY and SVGAGI. The CDR3 is made up of 13 amino acids. V was clipped by 1 base and J by 9 bases; unmatched bases: 5. The CDR3: CASSYYGTASYTF. CDR3 sequence (DNA): TGTGCCAGCAGTTACTATGGGACAGCGAGCTACACCTTC.

In its sample, this clone was seen a few times. The V and J genes are TRBV5-4 and TRBJ1-2, with TRBD1 matching 7 bases. CDR3 length: 14 residues. The germline V gene has CDR1 SGHNT and CDR2 YYREEE (reference sequence). The J segment lost 0 bases and the V segment lost 3 bases, leaving 2 bases of the junction unmatched. CDR3 sequence (DNA): TGTGCCAGCAGCTACAGGGGAGCTAACTATGGCTACACCTTC. This gives the protein CASSYRGANYGYTF.